This record covers a single T cell receptor beta chain. This clone came up once. Its antigen is unknown. It has no much larger one-base neighbor in the sample; base qualities were not kept. This sample was included in a study of blood T cell repertoires in COVID-19 (dated by TCRdb to about 2020). For the wider study: The collaborator samples originated in the United States, Italy and Spain and spanned the acute and convalescent phases of COVID-19. The material from the prospective study consisted of cDNA or gDNA derived from T cells, B-cell-depleted T cells, or PBMCs. Subjects who had been exposed to COVID-19, were actively infected with it, or had recovered from it provided the deeply sampled blood TCRbeta repertoires that made up the dataset. The repertoires were made available in a free public database intended to serve as a resource for research on the immune response to SARS-CoV-2. Samples came from the ongoing ImmuneRACE study (first 160 participants) plus 1,254 subjects from 6 global collaborators. Nearly every sample came with metadata listing a de-identified subject ID, COVID-19 status, age in years and sex. Where available, HLA class I and class II types were obtained from metadata supplied by the sample provider rather than from assay-based typing.

The full study reports these points: Clinical and demographic metadata were provided uncurated, with the amount varying by source and participant.

Enrolling through a virtual design, the prospective study's participants ranged in age from roughly 18 to 95 years and lived across roughly 23 United States geographic areas. In the prospective study, cohorts were assigned on the basis of participant-reported clinical history obtained from a screening survey and a study questionnaire. Recovered participants in ImmuneRACE Cohort 3 were defined by two consecutive negative NP/OP PCR tests, clearance by a healthcare professional, or resolution of symptoms. In the prospective study, mobile phlebotomists collected whole blood, serum and a nasopharyngeal or oropharyngeal swab from each participant. Over a roughly 2-month period, participants in the prospective study had the option of providing additional blood draws and questionnaires. Blood samples from the prospective study were shipped frozen or at room temperature prior to DNA extraction. The immunoSEQ Assay, a bias-controlled multiplex PCR, was used to amplify TCRbeta CDR3 regions from genomic DNA. On the study's bioinformatics: Nucleated cell counts per sample were estimated from amplification of reference gene primers within the assay. To quantify the absolute abundance of each unique TCRbeta CDR3 rearrangement, sequence reads were collapsed and filtered. For each sample, productive Simpson clonality was calculated as the square root of Simpson's diversity index across productive rearrangements. Here the immuneACCESS table is served through TCRdb, limited to in-frame sequences with V and J called. Missing clones are a known gap in these copies; in checked studies unresolved V genes cover under half, and the rest lacks a known reason. For V, J and clone size, that table is used; D and trimming come from the DNA. The sample yields 250,000 to 300,000 clones; 89% were counted once. The leading ten clones occupy approximately 1.8% of the sample.

The germline V and J ends show losses of 5 bases and 2 bases respectively, and no gene match explains 7 bases of the junction. Inclusive of the bounding cysteine and phenylalanine, the CDR3 is 15 residues long. The CDR3 DNA has 45 bases and is translated from base 1. For CDR1 and CDR2, the germline V gene lists SGHVS and FNYEAQ. The rearranged chain carries TRBV7-6 and TRBJ2-3; 7 central nucleotides agree with TRBD2. The sequenced sample was PBMCs or T cells enriched from blood (not recorded which). The clonotype comes from a woman aged 60-70 years who had recovered from COVID-19. The CDR3 here reads CASSKIGLVTDTQYF. The DNA is TGTGCCAGCAGCAAAATAGGACTAGTCACAGATACGCAGTATTTT.